These 16 T cell receptor beta chains were sequenced from one sample in a study of blood T cell repertoires in COVID-19. The table came from immunoSEQ multiplex PCR; TCRdb's copy has only in-frame clones and leaves some out. The profile shows more than 65,000 clones, roughly 80% of them singletons. The sequencing input was peripheral blood. These receptors were collected from a woman of 80 years or more with acute or convalescent COVID-19.

The rearrangement uses TRBV7-2 and TRBJ1-2; D is possibly TRBD1 (5 bases). Trimming removed 5 bases at V and 4 bases at J, with 20 bases between. CDR1 and CDR2 from the germline V gene are SGHTA and FQGNSA. This CDR3 comprises 16 residues. This CDR3 reads CASSHGGGSSGYGYTF. In DNA, the CDR3 is TGTGCCAGCAGCCACGGGGGGGGTTCGAGCGGCTATGGCTACACCTTC. Supplemented by reference TRBV7-2 and TRBJ1-2, the full variable domain reads GAGVSQSPSNKVTEKGKDVELRCDPISGHTALYWYRQSLGQGLEFLIYFQGNSAPDKSGLPSDRFSAERTGGSVSTLTIQRTQQEDSAVYLCASSHGGGSSGYGYTFGSGTRLTVV.

This sequence joins TRBV19 and TRBJ2-1, with 8 bases identical to TRBD1. The CDR3 contains 16 residues. Germline V lookup: CDR1 LNHDA, CDR2 SQIVND (reference sequence). J lost 7 bases, V lost 5 bases, and 13 bases had no gene match. CDR3 sequence: CASSQDRGGFWNEQFF. CDR3 bases: TGTGCCAGTAGTCAAGACAGGGGTGGATTCTGGAATGAGCAGTTCTTC.

The chain joins TRBV5-6 to TRBJ1-1; TRBD1 might be the D (5 bases). The V gene's germline CDR1 is SGHDT and CDR2 YYEEEE. There are 12 residues in the CDR3. V was pared by 2 bases and J by 7 bases, with 9 bases between. Written as DNA, the CDR3 is TGTGCCAGCAGCTTAAGGGGAAATGAAGCTTTCTTT. Residues: CASSLRGNEAFF.

This clone occurred a few times. This chain's CDR3 is CASSRRQGAPTGELFF. The CDR3 coding sequence is TGTGCCAGCAGCAGACGACAGGGGGCGCCCACCGGGGAGCTGTTTTTT. V usage is TRBV7-2 and J usage is TRBJ2-2; 10 bases are a match to TRBD1. The CDR3 consists of 16 residues. The V gene's germline CDR1 is SGHTA and CDR2 FQGNSA. Unmatched junction bases numbered 7, after V lost 5 bases and J lost 4 bases.

The chain carries TRBV3-1 (or the pseudogene TRBV3-2) and TRBJ2-1; 11 bases line up with TRBD2. The germline V gene has CDR1 LGHDT and CDR2 YNNKEL (reference sequence). This CDR3 has 17 amino acids. The junction had 7 bases not matched to a gene; V was cut back by 4 bases and J by 2 bases. The CDR3 DNA is TGTGCCAGCAGCCGGGAGCTAGCGGGGGGACCCTACAATGAGCAGTTCTTC. Translation gives CASSRELAGGPYNEQFF.

This sequence joins TRBV6-5 and TRBJ2-3, with TRBD2 identical over 7 bases. This CDR3 has 15 residues. After removal of 8 bases from V and 0 bases from J, the junction contained 8 bases not matched to a gene. Germline V gene sequence: CDR1 MNHEY, CDR2 SVGAGI. The CDR3 here is CASRWGGRSTDTQYF. For the CDR3, the DNA is TGTGCCAGCCGATGGGGGGGTAGGAGCACAGATACGCAGTATTTT.

J is TRBJ1-4 and V is TRBV12-3 or TRBV12-4; 8 nucleotides align to TRBD1. The CDR3 runs to 13 residues. V lost 8 bases to trimming and J lost 5 bases; unmatched junction nucleotides: 4. The CDR3 region has the DNA TGTGCCAGCTCATACAGGGGGAATGAAAAACTGTTTTTT. Translated: CASSYRGNEKLFF.

This clone was seen more than once but under ten times. Germline is not matched at one junction end, which may reflect a read error. The chain combines TRBV7-2 with TRBJ2-3, with D possibly matching TRBD1 (6 bases). Germline V gene sequence: CDR1 SGHTA, CDR2 FQGNSA. This CDR3 has 12 amino acids. The CDR3 nucleotides are TGTGCCAGCAGCTTAAGGACAGCGACTGACTTCTTT. Translating it yields CASSLRTATDFF.

The chain carries TRBV14 and TRBJ2-1, with TRBD2 identical over 8 bases. This CDR3 comprises 16 residues. Germline CDR1 SGHDN, CDR2 FVKESK. V lost 4 bases and J lost 7; bases outside the gene matches: 12. The chain's CDR3 is CASSLGGGGKDNEQFF. The CDR3 DNA reads as TGTGCCAGCAGCCTCGGTGGCGGGGGGAAGGATAATGAGCAGTTCTTC.

Here the CDR3 DNA reads TGCACCAGCAGCCAAGATAGGGGACAGGGGGCTTGGACTGAAGCTTTCTTT. Its protein is CTSSQDRGQGAWTEAFF. This chain links TRBV1 with TRBJ1-1; the D call of TRBD1 is as the table states it, not checked on the DNA. TRBV1 constitutes a pseudogene. The CDR3 totals 17 residues.

J is TRBJ2-7 and V is TRBV5-6, with D perhaps TRBD1 (6 bases). This CDR3 contains 15 residues. Deletions cut 2 bases from V and 3 bases from J, with 15 bases between. Germline values: CDR1 SGHDT, CDR2 YYEEEE. Written as DNA, the CDR3 is TGTGCCAGCAGCTTACCCCTGGACAGACACTACGAGCAGTACTTC. The encoded protein is CASSLPLDRHYEQYF.

V usage is TRBV6-5 and J usage is TRBJ2-5, with no clear D. CDR3 length: 11 amino acids. The V end lost 7 bases, the J end lost 5 bases, and 8 bases lay between the germline ends. CDR1 MNHEY and CDR2 SVGAGI come from the germline V gene. The CDR3 region is CASTRAETQYF. DNA for the CDR3: TGTGCCAGCACTCGTGCGGAGACCCAGTACTTC.

The gene calls are TRBV27 and TRBJ1-2; D is undetermined. The CDR3 runs 12 residues. From germline, CDR1 is MNHEY and CDR2 SMNVEV (reference sequence). The V and J ends lost 4 bases and 5 bases respectively, with 8 bases between them. CDR3 sequence: CASSSKWYGYTF. The CDR3 nucleotides read TGTGCCAGCAGTTCTAAATGGTATGGCTACACCTTC.

The rearrangement uses TRBV5-1 and TRBJ2-5; the match to TRBD2 covers 7 bases. Germline V gene lookup returns CDR1 SGHRS and CDR2 YFSETQ. The ends lost 4 bases at V and 5 bases at J; junction bases unmatched: 2. The CDR3 is 12 amino acids. CDR3 sequence (DNA): TGCGCCAGCAGCCCGCGGGGGGAGACCCAGTACTTC. This translates into CASSPRGETQYF.

The J gene is TRBJ2-3, the V gene TRBV6-9, with 7 bases identical to TRBD1. With 4 bases clipped from V and 0 bases from J, the junction kept 4 bases outside the gene matches. The CDR3 contains 15 residues. Germline CDR1 reads MNHGY; CDR2 reads SVAAGI. The CDR3 protein is CASSSDRASTDTQYF. The DNA for the CDR3 is TGTGCCAGCAGTTCAGACAGGGCCAGCACAGATACGCAGTATTTT.

This chain links TRBV12-3 or TRBV12-4 with TRBJ1-1, with unresolved D. This CDR3 is built from 13 residues. Trimming removed 0 bases from V and 2 bases from J, with 4 bases in between. The CDR3 protein is CASSLAANTEAFF. In DNA, the CDR3 is TGTGCCAGCAGTTTAGCAGCCAACACTGAAGCTTTCTTT.